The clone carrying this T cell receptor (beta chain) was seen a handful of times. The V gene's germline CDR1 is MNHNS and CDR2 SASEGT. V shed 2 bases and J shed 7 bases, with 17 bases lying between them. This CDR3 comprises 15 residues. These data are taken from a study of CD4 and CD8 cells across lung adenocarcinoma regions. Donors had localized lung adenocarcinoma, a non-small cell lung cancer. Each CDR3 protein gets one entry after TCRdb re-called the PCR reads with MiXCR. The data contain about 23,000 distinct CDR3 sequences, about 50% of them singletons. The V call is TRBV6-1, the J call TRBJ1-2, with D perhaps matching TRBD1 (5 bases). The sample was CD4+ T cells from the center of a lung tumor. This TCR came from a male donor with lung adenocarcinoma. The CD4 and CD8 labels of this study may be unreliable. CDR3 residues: CASSEPKLVGAGYTF. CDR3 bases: TGTGCCAGCAGTGAACCCAAGTTGGTAGGGGCTGGCTACACCTTC.